This TCR beta chain originates from a study of T-cell memory formation after mild COVID-19 (dated by TCRdb to the early 2020s). Context from the whole study: TCR sequence clusters from the two donors were found to be largely donor specific. The cohort was made up of two young adult volunteers, one female and one male, who were previously healthy. In a couple of donors, T-cell clones that expanded and contracted after mild COVID-19 were tracked by sequencing TCRalpha and TCRbeta repertoires over time.

What the research found in general, with its limitations: Only a couple of mild cases were covered by the study, and larger cohorts that include severe cases with pre-infection samples were considered necessary. Contracting CD4+ clones were found mainly in CM and EM memory subsets, while CD8+ clones were enriched in EMRA. Some responding clones were detected in pre-infection memory, which suggested that pre-existing cross-reactive memory T cells had joined the SARS-CoV-2 response. SARS-CoV-2 specificity was not confirmed for the second-wave clones peaking on day 37. Clones contracting from day 15 to 85 had balanced CD4/CD8 phenotypes, while a second wave expanding from day 15 to 37 was biased towards CD4+.

About this clonotype: Its antigen specificity is not known. No per-base quality is available; no much larger clone lies one base away.

The germline V gene yields SGHDT for CDR1 and YYEEEE for CDR2. V is shortened by 3 bases, J by 3 bases, and the region joining them spans 18 bases. Spanning cysteine to phenylalanine, the CDR3 consists of 16 amino acids. Here the CDR3 DNA is all that survives: 48 bases in frame from base 1. Sequencing instrument: Illumina NovaSeq 6000. cDNA libraries for TCRalpha and TCRbeta were prepared by 5'RACE using constant-segment primers, with sample barcodes and unique molecular identifiers added. Trizol reagent was used to extract RNA from every sample. Amplification of the libraries took two PCR steps, and the second step added a second sample barcode plus Illumina TruSeq adapters. Libraries were sequenced on an Illumina NovaSeq with 2 x 150 bp paired-end reads. Per the source publication's procedure: With migec v1.2.7, reads were demultiplexed and then collapsed into UMI-guided consensus sequences. Using mixcr v2.1.11, the UMI consensuses were aligned to TRA and TRB V and J templates and assembled into clonotypes. A clonotype was counted as expanded or contracted only when both edgeR and NoisET called the clonotype significant, with the noise models trained on biological replicates. For edgeR calls, the thresholds were a false discovery rate-adjusted p below 0.01 and a log2 fold-change of 1. As an exploratory analysis of dynamics, max-normalized trajectories of the 1000 most abundant clonotypes were examined by PCA with hierarchical clustering. Each responding clone was given a CD4 or CD8 phenotype based on the CD4+ and CD8+ repertoires, which had been sequenced separately. The raw public data were reprocessed by TCRdb itself: fastp quality trimming at Q25, MiXCR clonotype calling, in-frame beta chains only. Duplicate CDR3 protein sequences are folded into a single record with the most common DNA and genes. The V and J calls shown here were made by TCRdb, not taken from the authors' results. In this sample the table shows approximately 480,000 distinct CDR3 sequences, 15% to 20% of which occur a single time. Of the sample, roughly an eighth is held by the ten largest clones.

Ficoll-Paque density gradient centrifugation was the method used to isolate PBMCs. This clonotype was obtained from an adult woman who had mild COVID-19 (a few samples of this study predate the infection). The sample titles of this study are shuffled in the database, so cell type and time point are left out; the donor was told from shared clones. Recombination connected TRBV5-6 to TRBJ1-2; too little of a D gene remains to name it. The sequenced sample was PBMCs or a T cell subset sorted from them (not recorded which). In nucleotides, the sequence is TGTGCCAGCAGCTATTCGCCAGGCCCCTACTACTATGGCTACACCTTC. This codes for CASSYSPGPYYYGYTF.